Below are 30 T cell receptor beta chains sequenced from a single sample in a study of T-cell memory formation after mild COVID-19 (dated by TCRdb to the early 2020s). Library prep was done by 5' RACE. The sequencing machine was an Illumina NovaSeq 6000. TCRdb reprocessing: public reads trimmed at Q25 with fastp, clones called with MiXCR, in-frame beta chains kept. Every distinct CDR3 protein forms one entry, paired with its most common genes and DNA. This sample lists 390,000 or so distinct CDR3 sequences; around a sixth were detected once. The ten largest clonotypes hold roughly 21% of the sample. What was sequenced was PBMCs or a T cell subset sorted from them (not recorded which). All receptors derive from a man aged 18 to 35 who had mild COVID-19 (a few samples of this study predate the infection). The sample titles of this study are shuffled in the database, so cell type and time point are left out; the donor was told from shared clones.

This rearrangement joins TRBV9 to TRBJ1-1; 8 positions match TRBD1. CDR1 is SGDLS and CDR2 is YYNGEE in the germline V gene. The CDR3 contains 15 residues. With 3 bases clipped from V and 5 bases from J, the junction kept 9 bases outside the gene matches. CDR3 residues: CASSESGGGLTEAFF. The DNA of the CDR3 is TGTGCCAGCAGCGAATCAGGGGGCGGATTGACTGAAGCTTTCTTT.

This clonotype was detected a few times. The chain recombines TRBV5-1 with TRBJ1-1; the match to TRBD1 covers 7 bases. Germline CDR1 SGHRS, CDR2 YFSETQ. The J segment lost 3 bases and the V segment lost 4 bases, leaving 6 bases of the junction unmatched. The CDR3 has 14 residues. The CDR3 DNA follows: TGCGCCAGCAGCCGCAACAGGGGAGACACTGAAGCTTTCTTT. It is translated as CASSRNRGDTEAFF.

This clonotype was detected only a few times. This rearrangement joins TRBV4-3 to TRBJ1-1; maybe TRBD1 (6 bases). The CDR3 extends over 15 amino acids. V was pared by 3 bases and J by 1 base, with 12 bases between. CDR1 and CDR2 from the germline V gene are LGHNA and YSLEER. As DNA, the CDR3 is TGCGCCAGCAGCCAGGGGATACAGGGGAACACTGAAGCTTTCTTT. Translating gives CASSQGIQGNTEAFF.

The CDR3 DNA is TGCGCCAGCAGCTTGGCGACTCTCAGAGGCACTGAAGCTTTCTTT. Translated: CASSLATLRGTEAFF. V is TRBV5-1 and J is TRBJ1-1; D not resolved. The CDR3 runs 15 residues. In germline, CDR1 is SGHRS, CDR2 YFSETQ. V lost 0 bases and J lost 4, with 13 bases in between.

The chain couples TRBV19 to TRBJ1-1, with D possibly matching TRBD1 (5 bases). The CDR3 length is 13 residues. CDR1 and CDR2 (germline): LNHDA, SQIVND (reference sequence). V was clipped by 3 bases and J by 5 bases, with 10 bases between them. The CDR3 DNA reads as TGTGCCAGTAGTATTTGGGGGGGAACTGAAGCTTTCTTT. Translation gives CASSIWGGTEAFF.

The sample holds many counts of this clonotype. The rearrangement links TRBV24-1 to TRBJ2-3; 8 nucleotides agree with TRBD2. Germline V lookup: CDR1 KGHDR, CDR2 SFDVKD. The CDR3 spans 15 residues. V shed 4 bases, J shed 5 bases, and the junction held 7 bases outside the gene matches. The CDR3 sequence: CATSDPGGVGDTQYF. CDR3 nucleotides: TGTGCCACCAGTGACCCCGGGGGGGTAGGAGATACGCAGTATTTT.

This clonotype turned up a few times. The chain has TRBV7-9 and TRBJ1-1; D may be TRBD1 (5 bases). Germline V gene lookup returns CDR1 SEHNR and CDR2 FQNEAQ (reference sequence). The V end was cut by 5 bases, the J end by 2 bases, with 12 bases between. The CDR3 consists of 14 residues. The CDR3: CASSQIGANTEAFF. Here the CDR3 DNA reads TGTGCCAGCAGCCAGATTGGGGCCAACACTGAAGCTTTCTTT.

This chain connects TRBV5-1 to TRBJ2-3; TRBD2 matches 7 bases. The CDR3 is 16 residues long. With V trimmed by 4 bases and J by 2 bases, 10 bases remained unmatched. Germline V gene sequence: CDR1 SGHRS, CDR2 YFSETQ. CDR3 region: CASSARGGGNTDTQYF. CDR3 bases: TGCGCCAGCAGCGCCCGTGGGGGGGGAAACACAGATACGCAGTATTTT.

There are a few counts of this clonotype. V gene TRBV5-6 combines with J gene TRBJ2-7; D unclear. The V and J ends lost 0 bases and 7 bases respectively, with 5 bases between them. The CDR3 spans 11 residues. CDR1 is SGHDT and CDR2 is YYEEEE in the germline V gene. CDR3 DNA: TGTGCCAGCAGCTTGGCCTCAGAGCAGTACTTC. Its translation: CASSLASEQYF.

The chain links TRBV6-6 to TRBJ1-1; 10 bases are a match to TRBD1. V lost 5 bases to trimming and J lost 3 bases; unmatched junction nucleotides: 15. CDR1 and CDR2 from the germline V gene are MNHNY and SVGAGI (reference sequence). This CDR3 is built from 18 residues. The CDR3, as DNA: TGTGCCAGCAGTGACCGGGACAGGGGAGTTAGGTCGCACACTGAAGCTTTCTTT. As protein: CASSDRDRGVRSHTEAFF.

There are many counts of this clonotype. The chain links TRBV5-1 to TRBJ2-2; tentative D call: TRBD2 (5 bases). V gave up 4 bases and J gave up 4 bases, with 11 bases separating them. Germline V CDR1 and CDR2: SGHRS, YFSETQ. The length of the CDR3 is 14 residues. CDR3 in DNA: TGCGCCAGCAGCGCGGCTGGACTCACCGGGGAGCTGTTTTTT. Protein: CASSAAGLTGELFF.

V usage is TRBV5-1 and J usage is TRBJ1-2, with D perhaps matching TRBD1 (6 bases). The CDR3 extends over 15 amino acids. Trimming cost V 0 bases and J 7 bases, with 16 bases left between them. CDR1 SGHRS and CDR2 YFSETQ come from the germline V gene. CDR3 DNA sequence: TGCGCCAGCAGCTTGGAGATCGGCAGGGGTAGTGGCTACACCTTC. Encoded protein: CASSLEIGRGSGYTF.

This clonotype was counted a few times. The chain links TRBV10-3 to TRBJ2-1; D possibly corresponds to TRBD2 (6 bases). V gave up 6 bases and J gave up 8 bases, with 20 bases separating them. The germline gives CDR1 ENHRY, CDR2 SYGVKD. This CDR3 spans 15 amino acids. The CDR3 spells CAIRRDFLEGDEQFF. CDR3 DNA: TGTGCCATCAGAAGGGACTTCCTTGAGGGAGATGAGCAGTTCTTC.

This chain uses TRBV12-3 or TRBV12-4 with TRBJ1-6, with 8 bases that match TRBD1. CDR3 length equals 15 residues. The V and J ends lost 5 bases and 2 bases, in that order; junction bases with no gene match: 2. CDR3 in DNA: TGTGCCAGCAGTACAGGGGGACCCTATAATTCACCCCTCCACTTT. Amino acid sequence: CASSTGGPYNSPLHF.

This clonotype has only a few counts. The V call is TRBV7-2, the J call TRBJ2-5, with 7 bases aligning to TRBD1. Losses at the gene ends were 5 bases for V and 2 bases for J; bases not matched to a gene: 8. Germline V gene sequence: CDR1 SGHTA, CDR2 FQGNSA. This CDR3 has 15 residues. CDR3 loop: CASSRQGYQQETQYF. The CDR3 bases are TGTGCCAGCAGCCGACAGGGATACCAACAAGAGACCCAGTACTTC. The entire variable domain, with the rest obtained from reference TRBV7-2 and TRBJ2-5, is as follows: GAGVSQSPSNKVTEKGKDVELRCDPISGHTALYWYRQSLGQGLEFLIYFQGNSAPDKSGLPSDRFSAERTGGSVSTLTIQRTQQEDSAVYLCASSRQGYQQETQYFGPGTRLLVL.

V is TRBV5-1 and J is TRBJ2-2; TRBD2 might be the D (5 bases). The CDR3 loop spans 14 amino acids. V was pared by 3 bases and J by 6 bases, with 12 bases between. Per germline, CDR1 SGHRS and CDR2 YFSETQ. This chain's CDR3 is CASSSLWGAGELFF. CDR3 nucleotides: TGCGCCAGCAGCTCCCTCTGGGGAGCCGGGGAGCTGTTTTTT.

This clonotype was seen a few times. The genes are TRBV6-5 and TRBJ2-1; either TRBD1 or TRBD2 may supply D (5 bases each). Deletions cut 6 bases from V and 8 bases from J, with 14 bases between. Germline CDR1 is MNHEY and CDR2 is SVGAGI. The length of the CDR3 is 13 residues. The CDR3 spells CASRGVGNHEQFF. The CDR3 DNA is TGTGCCAGCAGGGGGGTGGGGAATCATGAGCAGTTCTTC.

This clonotype was seen a handful of times. As DNA, the CDR3 is TGTGCCAGCAGCTTGACAGGGGGTAGGGTAAACTACGAGCAGTACTTC. It encodes CASSLTGGRVNYEQYF. The chain links TRBV7-2 to TRBJ2-7; 9 bases fit TRBD1. This CDR3 has 16 amino acids. V trimming: 3 bases; J trimming: 3 bases; junction bases outside the gene matches: 9. Germline V gene sequence: CDR1 SGHTA, CDR2 FQGNSA.

This clonotype was seen a few times. This chain connects TRBV5-1 to TRBJ2-5, with 8 bases aligning to TRBD2. Looked up from germline, CDR1 is SGHRS and CDR2 is YFSETQ. The CDR3 length is 17 residues. J gave up 1 base and V 1 base, and 9 bases lay outside the gene matches. CDR3 nucleotides: TGCGCCAGCAGCTTGACGGGCCGCGGGGGGCCCCAAGAGACCCAGTACTTC. Protein: CASSLTGRGGPQETQYF.

This clonotype came up a few times. The chain couples TRBV18 to TRBJ2-2; D is unclear. CDR1 and CDR2 from the germline V gene are KGHSH and LQKENI. The CDR3 totals 13 residues. Deletions cut 0 bases from V and 9 bases from J, with 8 bases between. CDR3 nucleotide sequence: TGTGCCAGCTCACCACCGCTTGCCCGGGAGCTGTTTTTT. This sequence encodes CASSPPLARELFF.

A few counts support this clonotype. V gene TRBV29-1 combines with J gene TRBJ2-5; 11 bases are shared with TRBD2. The CDR3 length is 15 residues. CDR1 and CDR2 (germline): SQVTM, ANQGSEA. Trimming cost V 6 bases and J 3 bases; bases outside gene matches: 9. The CDR3 loop reads CSVPPFSGGEETQYF. The CDR3 nucleotides read TGCAGCGTACCGCCCTTTAGCGGGGGGGAAGAGACCCAGTACTTC.

V gene TRBV10-3 combines with J gene TRBJ2-7; 8 nucleotides align to TRBD2. This CDR3 is built from 13 residues. Germline trimming cut 3 bases from V and 3 bases from J; bases unmatched to any gene: 1. Germline V gene sequence: CDR1 ENHRY, CDR2 SYGVKD. The chain's CDR3 is CAISESGGYEQYV. The CDR3 coding sequence is TGTGCCATCAGTGAAAGCGGGGGCTACGAGCAGTACGTC.

The V call is TRBV4-3, the J call TRBJ2-5; D remains ambiguous. From germline, CDR1 is LGHNA and CDR2 YSLEER. V shed 0 bases and J shed 3 bases, with 11 bases lying between them. The length of the CDR3 is 15 residues. CDR3 in DNA: TGCGCCAGCAGCCAAGATGGGGTCTTGAAAGAGACCCAGTACTTC. Protein: CASSQDGVLKETQYF.

The chain has TRBV15 and TRBJ2-7; D not certain. Trimming removed 0 bases from V and 5 bases from J, with 14 bases in between. Germline CDR1 reads LNHNV; CDR2 reads YYDKDF (reference sequence). The CDR3 sequence is 15 residues long. The CDR3 DNA is TGTGCCACCAGCAGAGAGGCTAGTTACACCAACGAGCAGTACTTC. The encoded protein is CATSREASYTNEQYF.

The chain carries TRBV6-6 and TRBJ1-1; possible D gene TRBD1, 5 bases. V shed 8 bases and J shed 2 bases, with 15 bases lying between them. Per the germline V gene, CDR1 is MNHNY and CDR2 is SVGAGI (reference sequence). CDR3 length equals 14 residues. The CDR3 reads CASRGGSINTEAFF. Written as DNA, the CDR3 is TGTGCCAGCCGGGGGGGGTCGATAAACACTGAAGCTTTCTTT.

CDR3 in DNA: TGTGCCAGCAGCTTACCCACAGGAAGTGAAGCTTTCTTT. Its protein is CASSLPTGSEAFF. V gene TRBV11-2 combines with J gene TRBJ1-1; TRBD1 might be the D (5 bases). Between the trimmed V and J ends, which lost 2 bases and 7 bases, there was a span of 11 bases. The germline V gene encodes CDR1 SGHAT and CDR2 FQNNGV. The CDR3 consists of 13 residues.

This clonotype was observed a few times. The V and J genes are TRBV10-3 and TRBJ2-2, with D possibly being TRBD1 (5 bases). Germline loops: CDR1 ENHRY, CDR2 SYGVKD. Trimming took 7 bases from V and 1 from J, leaving 7 bases between them. This CDR3 contains 13 residues. The DNA for the CDR3 is TGTGCCATCAACGGACAGAACACCGGGGAGCTGTTTTTT. It yields the protein CAINGQNTGELFF.

This clonotype was seen a few times. This chain links TRBV7-9 with TRBJ2-7, with D perhaps TRBD1 or TRBD2 (7 bases each). Deletions cut 5 bases from V and 5 bases from J, with 16 bases between. This CDR3 region has 14 residues. CDR1 is SEHNR and CDR2 is FQNEAQ in the germline V gene (reference sequence). In nucleotides, the CDR3 is TGTGCCAGCAGCCAGGGGGAGGGTTTTGACGAGCAGTACGTC. It codes for CASSQGEGFDEQYV.

J is TRBJ2-1 and V is TRBV7-3; 10 bases match TRBD1. Germline CDR1 SGHTA, CDR2 FQGTGA. The CDR3 is 16 amino acids. V shed 5 bases and J 3 bases; nucleotides not matched to a gene: 7. CDR3 residues: CASSPAGTGVYNEQFF. The CDR3 nucleotides are TGTGCCAGCAGCCCGGCGGGGACAGGGGTCTACAATGAGCAGTTCTTC.

V is TRBV7-2 and J is TRBJ2-4; tentatively, D is TRBD1 or TRBD2 (5 bases each). Trimming pared 2 bases from V and 7 bases from J, leaving 24 bases between. Germline values: CDR1 SGHTA, CDR2 FQGNSA. The CDR3 consists of 18 residues. CDR3 in amino acids: CASSLRGDPSPRGNIQYF. CDR3 bases: TGTGCCAGCAGCTTACGGGGCGACCCCTCCCCTCGAGGGAACATTCAGTACTTC.